The 24 T cell receptor beta chains in this list originate from one sample, sequenced in a study of cytomegalovirus exposure and HLA in healthy donors. It was with 60 Vbeta and 13 Jbeta primers that the PCR ran. Clones were read by immunoSEQ multiplex PCR, and TCRdb kept only the in-frame ones, dropping some. This table holds around 150,000 clones, roughly 8.8% found once. The sample taken for sequencing was PBMCs. The receptors stem from a woman aged 40 to 55 in good health and CMV-seropositive.

This clone appeared a few times. Here the CDR3 reads CASWGEGDTEAFF. CDR3 in DNA: TGTGCCAGTTGGGGAGAGGGCGACACTGAAGCTTTCTTT. This chain links TRBV19 with TRBJ1-1; D gene unclear. CDR3 length equals 13 residues. CDR1 is LNHDA and CDR2 is SQIVND in the germline V gene (reference sequence). V dropped 8 bases and J dropped 3 bases, with 13 bases sitting between them.

The rearrangement joins TRBV5-1 to TRBJ2-7, with a weak D call TRBD1 (6 bases). The CDR3 is 15 amino acids. From germline, CDR1 is SGHRS and CDR2 YFSETQ. V lost 3 bases, J lost 0 bases, and 13 bases lay in between. CDR3 nucleotides: TGCGCCAGCAGCTCGACAGGTCTACGCTCCTACGAGCAGTACTTC. This encodes CASSSTGLRSYEQYF.

This clone turned up a few times. The V call is TRBV25-1, the J call TRBJ1-2; TRBD1 aligns across 7 bases. Trimming at V came to 8 bases and at J to 0 bases, leaving 6 bases not matched to a gene. The CDR3 is 14 amino acids. Germline-derived CDR1 and CDR2 are MGHDK and SYGVNS. The CDR3, as DNA: TGTGCCAGCCGAAGACAGGGCTCTAACTATGGCTACACCTTC. Translation gives CASRRQGSNYGYTF.

The CDR3 DNA reads TGCGCCAGCAGCTTACGTCCCACGACTACTTTTAATTCACCCCTCCACTTT. Translation: CASSLRPTTTFNSPLHF. The genes are TRBV5-1 and TRBJ1-6; the D is unclear. From germline, CDR1 is SGHRS and CDR2 YFSETQ. V dropped 2 bases and J dropped 6 bases, with 18 bases sitting between them. This CDR3 comprises 17 residues.

The chain has TRBV4-3 and TRBJ1-4, with 8 bases lining up with TRBD1. Germline trimming cut 4 bases from V and 8 bases from J; bases unmatched to any gene: 9. CDR1 is LGHNA, CDR2 YSLEER, per germline. The CDR3 is 15 amino acids. CDR3 in amino acids: CASSLRQGAGEKLFF. The CDR3 nucleotides are TGCGCCAGCAGCCTTCGCCAGGGGGCAGGGGAAAAACTGTTTTTT.

The V gene is TRBV7-2, the J gene TRBJ1-2, with D perhaps matching TRBD1 (5 bases). The CDR3 loop spans 15 amino acids. V lost 2 bases to trimming and J lost 2 bases, with 12 bases between them. Germline V gene data show CDR1 as SGHTA and CDR2 as FQGNSA. CDR3 residues: CASSLKQGPNYGYTF. The CDR3 region has the DNA TGTGCCAGCAGCTTAAAGCAGGGTCCCAACTATGGCTACACCTTC.

In this sample, this clone turned up a few times. The chain recombines TRBV7-2 with TRBJ2-7, with D hard to call. CDR1 is SGHTA and CDR2 is FQGNSA in the germline V gene. The germline V and J ends were trimmed by 1 base and 0 bases, with 7 bases remaining between them. This CDR3 is 14 amino acids long. CDR3 DNA sequence: TGTGCCAGCAGCTTAGTAGGCGGCTCCTACGAGCAGTACTTC. Translating it yields CASSLVGGSYEQYF. Complete variable domain (other parts from reference TRBV7-2 and TRBJ2-7): GAGVSQSPSNKVTEKGKDVELRCDPISGHTALYWYRQSLGQGLEFLIYFQGNSAPDKSGLPSDRFSAERTGGSVSTLTIQRTQQEDSAVYLCASSLVGGSYEQYFGPGTRLTVT.

The rearrangement links TRBV2 to TRBJ2-5; 7 positions agree with TRBD1. Germline loops: CDR1 SNHLY, CDR2 FYNNEI. Germline trimming cut 2 bases from V and 5 bases from J; bases unmatched to any gene: 23. The CDR3 sequence is 20 residues long. For the CDR3, the DNA is TGTGCCAGCAGTGAAAGGGGGCCAGGGGATGGGTTAGGATTTCGGGAGACCCAGTACTTC. Translated: CASSERGPGDGLGFRETQYF. Using reference TRBV2 and TRBJ2-5 for the parts outside the CDR3, the full variable domain is EPEVTQTPSHQVTQMGQEVILRCVPISNHLYFYWYRQILGQKVEFLVSFYNNEISEKSEIFDDQFSVERPDGSNFTLKIRSTKLEDSAMYFCASSERGPGDGLGFRETQYFGPGTRLLVL.

The chain carries TRBV5-7 and TRBJ2-5; tentatively, D is TRBD1 (6 bases). TRBJ2-7 explains the end of the DNA better; the J call may be wrong. TRBV5-7 is known as an ORF, though its function is uncertain. This CDR3 is 15 amino acids long. The CDR3 sequence: CASSLRDTGMYEQYF. Here the CDR3 DNA reads TGTGCCAGCAGCTTGAGGGACACAGGTATGTACGAGCAGTACTTC.

This clone was counted only a few times. The V call is TRBV2, the J call TRBJ2-1; 10 nucleotides agree with TRBD2. The CDR3 totals 14 residues. V lost 7 bases, J lost 6 bases, and 6 bases stayed unmatched. From germline, CDR1 is SNHLY and CDR2 FYNNEI. DNA for the CDR3: TGTGCCAGCAAGAGCGGGGGGGCCCCCAATGAGCAGTTCTTC. As protein: CASKSGGAPNEQFF.

This clone was seen a handful of times. The gene calls are TRBV7-2 and TRBJ1-6; TRBD1 aligns across 7 bases. Germline values: CDR1 SGHTA, CDR2 FQGNSA. The V segment lost 2 bases and the J segment 10 bases; nucleotides outside the gene matches: 8. The CDR3 has 15 residues. Written as DNA, the CDR3 is TGTGCCAGCAGCTTAACGATCACAGGGGCCTCACCCCTCCACTTT. It yields the protein CASSLTITGASPLHF.

This chain links TRBV15 with TRBJ2-7; TRBD1 agrees at 9 bases. J lost 3 bases, V lost 2 bases, and 5 bases had no gene match. The CDR3 has 15 residues. Germline assignment: CDR1 LNHNV and CDR2 YYDKDF (reference sequence). This CDR3 reads CATSRSLGQGYEQYF. CDR3 bases: TGTGCCACCAGCAGATCTTTGGGACAGGGCTACGAGCAGTACTTC.

The rearrangement uses TRBV6-1 and TRBJ2-3; TRBD2 matches 7 bases. V gave up 7 bases and J gave up 5 bases; unmatched junction bases: 9. CDR1 is MNHNS and CDR2 is SASEGT in the germline V gene. The CDR3 is made up of 14 amino acids. The CDR3 protein is CASMGGGLRDTQYF. CDR3 coding DNA: TGTGCCAGCATGGGGGGAGGGTTGCGAGATACGCAGTATTTT.

V and J are TRBV11-2 and TRBJ2-5; D may be TRBD2 (6 bases). This CDR3 spans 14 amino acids. The germline V gene has CDR1 SGHAT and CDR2 FQNNGV. V lost 5 bases and J lost 3, with 13 bases in between. CDR3 bases: TGTGCCAGCAGCGCCATAGGCGGGGAAGAGACCCAGTACTTC. Protein product: CASSAIGGEETQYF.

This clone was found a few times. The same CDR3 is also encoded by other DNA sequences in this sample. This chain connects TRBV7-2 to TRBJ1-6, with 8 bases fitting TRBD1. V dropped 4 bases and J dropped 9; count of bases not matched to a gene: 5. CDR3 length: 14 amino acids. Germline V gene data show CDR1 as SGHTA and CDR2 as FQGNSA. Written as DNA, the CDR3 is TGTGCCAGCAGCTCGACAGGGGAACGTTCACCCCTCCACTTT. Translation: CASSSTGERSPLHF. Full variable domain (rest looked up from reference TRBV7-2 and TRBJ1-6): GAGVSQSPSNKVTEKGKDVELRCDPISGHTALYWYRQSLGQGLEFLIYFQGNSAPDKSGLPSDRFSAERTGGSVSTLTIQRTQQEDSAVYLCASSSTGERSPLHFGNGTRLTVT.

The chain combines TRBV2 with TRBJ1-4; 9 bases are shared with TRBD1. In germline, CDR1 is SNHLY, CDR2 FYNNEI. With 5 bases clipped from V and 5 bases from J, the junction kept 12 bases outside the gene matches. This CDR3 region has 17 residues. DNA for the CDR3: TGTGCCAGCAGTCCCCTCCGGAACAGGGGGCGAAATGAAAAACTGTTTTTT. Protein sequence: CASSPLRNRGRNEKLFF. Complete variable domain (other parts from reference TRBV2 and TRBJ1-4): EPEVTQTPSHQVTQMGQEVILRCVPISNHLYFYWYRQILGQKVEFLVSFYNNEISEKSEIFDDQFSVERPDGSNFTLKIRSTKLEDSAMYFCASSPLRNRGRNEKLFFGSGTQLSVL.

This clone has more than one count but fewer than ten. The J gene is TRBJ2-7, the V gene TRBV7-9, with a possible D match to TRBD2 (5 bases). This CDR3 has 14 amino acids. CDR1 and CDR2 from the germline V gene are SEHNR and FQNEAQ (reference sequence). V was cut by 2 bases and J by 7 bases, with 15 bases left in between. CDR3 nucleotides: TGTGCCAGCAGCTTAACCCCTAACACGGGGGAGCAGTACTTC. It encodes CASSLTPNTGEQYF. The full variable domain, completed using reference TRBV7-9 and TRBJ2-7, is DTGVSQNPRHKITKRGQNVTFRCDPISEHNRLYWYRQTLGQGPEFLTYFQNEAQLEKSRLLSDRFSAERPKGSFSTLEIQRTEQGDSAMYLCASSLTPNTGEQYFGPGTRLTVT.

J is TRBJ1-6 and V is TRBV6-1; 7 nucleotides agree with TRBD1. This CDR3 spans 15 amino acids. The V gene end was trimmed by 6 bases and the J gene end by 10 bases; junction bases not matched to a gene: 12. The V gene's germline CDR1 is MNHNS and CDR2 SASEGT. The chain's CDR3 is CASRQPDRVGSPLHF. CDR3 in DNA: TGTGCCAGCAGACAACCTGACAGGGTTGGATCACCCCTCCACTTT.

A few counts support this clone. The chain recombines TRBV7-9 with TRBJ1-2; TRBD1 matches at 8 bases. V shed 10 bases and J 6 bases; nucleotides not matched to a gene: 7. The CDR3 is 12 amino acids. Germline lookup yields CDR1 SEHNR and CDR2 FQNEAQ (reference sequence). CDR3 loop: CATGDRTDGYTF. CDR3 coding DNA: TGTGCCACCGGGGACAGGACAGATGGCTACACCTTC.

Worth noting for this clone: Additional DNA sequences in this sample encode the identical CDR3. The V call is TRBV7-6, the J call TRBJ2-3; 13 bases match TRBD2. CDR1 and CDR2 from the germline V gene are SGHVS and FNYEAQ. The junction had 4 bases not matched to a gene; V was cut back by 5 bases and J by 5 bases. This CDR3 spans 15 amino acids. The CDR3 bases are TGTGCCAGCAGCATGGGACTAGCGGGACAAGATACGCAGTATTTT. It is translated as CASSMGLAGQDTQYF.

The chain is built from TRBV5-1 and TRBJ2-5; 11 bases match TRBD2. Germline CDR1 reads SGHRS; CDR2 reads YFSETQ. The V segment lost 0 bases and the J segment 5 bases; nucleotides outside the gene matches: 12. The CDR3 length is 18 residues. The CDR3 DNA is TGCGCCAGCAGCTTGGGACTAGCGGGGAGGGGGTCAGAGGAGACCCAGTACTTC. Translating it yields CASSLGLAGRGSEETQYF.

The J gene is TRBJ1-2, the V gene TRBV7-8; perhaps TRBD1 as D (5 bases). The V gene's germline CDR1 is SGHVS and CDR2 FQNEAQ. The CDR3 sequence is 14 residues long. Trimming left V 5 bases short and J 8 bases short, with 18 bases between. The CDR3 spells CASSPGGVLRGYTF. The DNA for the CDR3 is TGTGCCAGCAGCCCCGGGGGGGTACTCAGAGGCTACACCTTC.

This chain connects TRBV19 to TRBJ2-5, with D possibly being TRBD2 (5 bases). The germline CDR1 and CDR2 sequences are LNHDA and SQIVND (reference sequence). The germline V and J ends were trimmed by 5 bases and 1 base, with 14 bases remaining between them. The CDR3 totals 15 residues. CDR3 sequence reads: CASSGVQAGQETQYF. The DNA of the CDR3 is TGTGCCAGTAGTGGGGTCCAGGCGGGCCAAGAGACCCAGTACTTC.

Only a few counts were recorded for this clone. The rearrangement links TRBV6-5 to TRBJ2-5, with 8 bases matching TRBD1. CDR1 is MNHEY and CDR2 is SVGAGI in the germline V gene. Trimming cost V 6 bases and J 4 bases; bases outside gene matches: 4. The CDR3 contains 13 residues. The chain's CDR3 is CASSRGQGETQYF. The CDR3 DNA reads as TGTGCCAGCAGCCGCGGACAGGGAGAGACCCAGTACTTC.